The 17 T cell receptor beta chains in this list originate from one sample, sequenced in a study of Ad26.COV2.S vaccination and SARS-CoV-2 variants. The protocol was immunoSEQ multiplex PCR, while the TCRdb copy is restricted to in-frame clones and leaves out a portion. The sample carries more than 150,000 clones, around 85% recorded once. This material consisted of peripheral blood, taken after recovery from COVID-19. These receptor sequences come from a human donor who had recovered from COVID-19.

The V gene is TRBV29-1, the J gene TRBJ2-7; D is uncertain. Germline-derived CDR1 and CDR2 are SQVTM and ANQGSEA. The CDR3 has 12 amino acids. V was trimmed by 6 bases and J by 2 bases, leaving 11 bases between them. CDR3 loop: CSVLDGTYEQYF. In nucleotides, the CDR3 is TGCAGCGTGTTGGACGGCACCTACGAGCAGTACTTC.

V usage is TRBV18 and J usage is TRBJ2-5, with D possibly matching TRBD2 (6 bases). V was trimmed by 2 bases and J by 5 bases, leaving 21 bases between them. This CDR3 spans 17 amino acids. Looked up from germline, CDR1 is KGHSH and CDR2 is LQKENI. DNA for the CDR3: TGTGCCAGCTCACCATTTCTCACCCGCGGGGTCAGCGAGACCCAGTACTTC. Encoded protein: CASSPFLTRGVSETQYF.

The rearrangement uses TRBV7-2 and TRBJ1-2; D unclear. CDR1 SGHTA and CDR2 FQGNSA come from the germline V gene. The CDR3 contains 14 residues. V was cut by 1 base and J by 1 base, with 7 bases left in between. The CDR3 sequence: CASSLGPDNYGYTF. The CDR3 DNA sequence: TGTGCCAGCAGCTTAGGCCCCGATAACTATGGCTACACCTTC.

This clone was observed a single time. The chain joins TRBV4-1 to TRBJ2-3; D is unresolved. Trimming took off 4 bases at V and 6 bases at J, with 17 bases between the two ends. The CDR3 loop spans 15 amino acids. CDR1 and CDR2 from the germline V gene are MGHRA and YSYEKL. CDR3 DNA sequence: TGCGCCAGCAGCCCCCGGGCCGACGGAGCCGATACGCAGTATTTT. It encodes CASSPRADGADTQYF.

The chain is built from TRBV2 and TRBJ1-5; D perhaps matches TRBD1 (6 bases). From germline, CDR1 is SNHLY and CDR2 FYNNEI. This CDR3 region has 15 residues. V lost 5 bases and J lost 6, with 17 bases in between. CDR3 sequence (DNA): TGTGCCAGCAGTATGGCCAGGGGAGGAGGTCAGCCCCAGCATTTT. This sequence encodes CASSMARGGGQPQHF.

The V gene is TRBV24-1, the J gene TRBJ2-2; the D call may be TRBD1 or TRBD2 (5 bases each). CDR3 length: 13 residues. The V and J ends lost 8 bases and 1 base respectively, with 7 bases between them. Germline V gene sequence: CDR1 KGHDR, CDR2 SFDVKD. CDR3 nucleotides: TGTGCCACCATGAGGGGGAACACCGGGGAGCTGTTTTTT. Protein: CATMRGNTGELFF.

The chain combines TRBV6-5 with TRBJ2-7; TRBD1 aligns across 7 bases. V was pared by 8 bases and J by 3 bases, with 13 bases of the junction left unmatched. The CDR3 loop spans 15 amino acids. The germline V gene has CDR1 MNHEY and CDR2 SVGAGI. This chain's CDR3 is CASHNPVGDSYEQYF. The CDR3 DNA sequence: TGTGCCAGCCACAATCCCGTGGGGGACAGCTACGAGCAGTACTTC.

The chain is built from TRBV7-9 and TRBJ1-3; D perhaps matches TRBD1 (5 bases). Trimming pared 2 bases from V and 0 bases from J, leaving 11 bases between. Germline CDR1 and CDR2: SEHNR and FQNEAQ (reference sequence). CDR3 length: 16 amino acids. In nucleotides, the CDR3 is TGTGCCAGCAGCTTAACAGGACGGCGCTCTGGAAACACCATATATTTT. The encoded protein is CASSLTGRRSGNTIYF.

The chain uses TRBV19 and TRBJ1-5, with 9 bases matching TRBD1. V dropped 5 bases and J dropped 6; count of bases not matched to a gene: 2. This CDR3 contains 13 residues. From germline, CDR1 is LNHDA and CDR2 SQIVND (reference sequence). The CDR3 DNA sequence: TGTGCCAGTAGTGGGACAGGGCGTCAGCCCCAGCATTTT. Its translation is CASSGTGRQPQHF.

The chain links TRBV19 to TRBJ2-7, with TRBD1 matching over 11 bases. Unmatched junction bases numbered 7, after V lost 3 bases and J lost 6 bases. Germline-derived CDR1 and CDR2 are LNHDA and SQIVND (reference sequence). CDR3 length: 15 residues. CDR3 nucleotides: TGTGCCAGTAGTATCCTGGGACAGGGGGGATCCGAGCAGTACTTC. Amino acids: CASSILGQGGSEQYF.

This clone was recorded at least ten times. The chain uses TRBV10-3 and TRBJ2-7, with D unclear. The CDR3 has 14 residues. The germline V and J ends were trimmed by 6 bases and 3 bases, with 15 bases remaining between them. The V gene's germline CDR1 is ENHRY and CDR2 SYGVKD. The DNA for the CDR3 is TGTGCCATCAGCCCTGACCCTGTAGACTACGAGCAGTACTTC. Its translation: CAISPDPVDYEQYF.

This clone was observed once. V gene TRBV30 combines with J gene TRBJ2-4; possible D gene TRBD1, 6 bases. Trimming stripped 3 bases from V and 5 bases from J, with 8 bases between. The germline V gene encodes CDR1 GTSNPN and CDR2 SVGIG (reference sequence). The CDR3 is 12 residues long. Here the CDR3 reads CAWRRQENIQYF. DNA of the CDR3: TGTGCCTGGAGAAGACAGGAAAACATTCAGTACTTC. The full variable domain, completed using reference TRBV30 and TRBJ2-4, is SQTIHQWPATLVQPVGSPLSLECTVEGTSNPNLYWYRQAAGRGLQLLFYSVGIGQISSEVPQNLSASRPQDRQFILSSKKLLLSDSGFYLCAWRRQENIQYFGAGTRLSVL.

The chain links TRBV29-1 to TRBJ2-7; either TRBD1 or TRBD2 may fit D (6 bases each). CDR1 and CDR2 from the germline V gene are SQVTM and ANQGSEA. V was clipped by 4 bases and J by 5 bases, with 18 bases between them. CDR3 length: 14 amino acids. The CDR3 coding sequence is TGCAGCGTTGCTAGATGGGGGGCTGTTGACGAGCAGTACTTC. Translated: CSVARWGAVDEQYF.

The V and J genes are TRBV2 and TRBJ2-5; 7 bases align to TRBD2. The CDR3 spans 15 residues. CDR1 SNHLY and CDR2 FYNNEI come from the germline V gene. The J segment lost 1 base and the V segment lost 6 bases, leaving 8 bases of the junction unmatched. The CDR3 nucleotides read TGTGCCAGCAGCGCGGCTCTAGCGGCCCAAGAGACCCAGTACTTC. Translation gives CASSAALAAQETQYF.

The gene calls are TRBV5-1 and TRBJ1-2; tentatively, D is TRBD1 (6 bases). Germline V lookup: CDR1 SGHRS, CDR2 YFSETQ. The CDR3 contains 15 residues. The germline V and J ends were trimmed by 0 bases and 2 bases, with 11 bases remaining between them. CDR3 sequence (DNA): TGCGCCAGCAGCTTGGAGGGGGGCATAAACTATGGCTACACCTTC. Translation: CASSLEGGINYGYTF.

The rearrangement joins TRBV16 to TRBJ1-2; no firm D call. The germline gives CDR1 KGHSY, CDR2 FQNENV. The CDR3 totals 14 residues. V lost 3 bases and J 4 bases, leaving 12 bases between the germline ends. The CDR3 is CASSHLQQVYGYTF. CDR3 in DNA: TGTGCCAGCAGCCACCTCCAGCAGGTCTATGGCTACACCTTC.

This chain uses TRBV2 with TRBJ1-5; D ambiguous. V was clipped by 2 bases and J by 3 bases, with 11 bases between them. CDR3 size: 15 residues. Germline V CDR1 and CDR2: SNHLY, FYNNEI. The CDR3 DNA sequence: TGTGCCAGCAGTGAAAGGTCAGCAGTCAATCAGCCCCAGCATTTT. Translated, it gives CASSERSAVNQPQHF.